Listed below are T cell receptor beta chains from one sample, sequenced in a study of T-cell memory formation after mild COVID-19. MiXCR, applied by TCRdb to the 5' RACE reads, yields one record per CDR3 protein. Altogether 200,000 to 250,000 distinct CDR3 sequences are present, around 9.1% being singletons, with the ten largest covering around 3.4%. Sequenced sample: PBMCs or a T cell subset sorted from them (not recorded which). All receptors come from a man aged 18 to 30 who had mild COVID-19 (a few samples of this study predate the infection). Cell type and time point are not known. The CDR3 runs from the conserved cysteine through the conserved F or W. A D gene is named only where the DNA matches it firmly. Clone size, where shown, is once, few, many, or a class for clones that have expanded.

j_gene	abundance	v_gene	d_gene	CDR3aa	CDR3nt
TRBJ2-7	-	TRBV6-5	TRBD2	CASSYGPAGGSEQYF	TGTGCCAGCAGTTACGGTCCCGCGGGGGGGTCCGAGCAGTACTTC
TRBJ1-1	-	TRBV5-1	-	CASSLVEGVNTEAFF	TGCGCCAGCAGCTTGGTAGAGGGGGTGAACACTGAAGCTTTCTTT
TRBJ1-2	-	TRBV5-6	TRBD1	CASSLGPGGRSSYGYTF	TGTGCCAGCAGCTTGGGCCCAGGGGGCCGGTCTAGCTATGGCTACACCTTC
TRBJ1-2	-	TRBV5-1	TRBD1	CASSLADRVYGYTF	TGCGCCAGCAGCTTGGCAGACAGGGTCTATGGCTACACCTTC
TRBJ1-1	many	TRBV12-3/TRBV12-4	-	CASTPGRASTEAFF	TGTGCCAGCACGCCGGGCAGGGCGAGCACTGAAGCTTTCTTT
TRBJ1-1	few	TRBV4-2	-	CASSQGRKNTEAFF	TGTGCCAGCAGCCAAGGACGGAAGAACACTGAAGCTTTCTTT
TRBJ2-1	few	TRBV27	TRBD2	CASTPGLAYNEQFF	TGTGCCAGCACACCGGGACTAGCCTACAATGAGCAGTTCTTC
TRBJ2-7	-	TRBV4-1	-	CASSQEGQPPLYEQYF	TGCGCCAGCAGCCAAGAGGGGCAACCACCTCTGTACGAGCAGTACTTC
TRBJ2-5	-	TRBV4-2	TRBD2	CASSQGLAGLEETQYF	TGTGCCAGCAGCCAGGGACTAGCGGGGTTAGAAGAGACCCAGTACTTC
TRBJ2-5	many	TRBV14	-	CASSQNRETQYF	TGTGCCAGCAGCCAAAATAGGGAGACCCAGTACTTC
TRBJ2-2	-	TRBV18	-	CASSPGRAEELFF	TGTGCCAGCTCACCGGGTAGGGCCGAGGAGCTGTTTTTT
TRBJ2-7	few	TRBV18	-	CASSPVEAQSYEQYF	TGTGCCAGCTCACCCGTCGAGGCACAGTCCTACGAGCAGTACTTC
TRBJ2-1	many	TRBV5-1	TRBD1	CASSVNRGSYNEQFF	TGCGCCAGCAGCGTGAACAGGGGCTCCTACAATGAGCAGTTCTTC